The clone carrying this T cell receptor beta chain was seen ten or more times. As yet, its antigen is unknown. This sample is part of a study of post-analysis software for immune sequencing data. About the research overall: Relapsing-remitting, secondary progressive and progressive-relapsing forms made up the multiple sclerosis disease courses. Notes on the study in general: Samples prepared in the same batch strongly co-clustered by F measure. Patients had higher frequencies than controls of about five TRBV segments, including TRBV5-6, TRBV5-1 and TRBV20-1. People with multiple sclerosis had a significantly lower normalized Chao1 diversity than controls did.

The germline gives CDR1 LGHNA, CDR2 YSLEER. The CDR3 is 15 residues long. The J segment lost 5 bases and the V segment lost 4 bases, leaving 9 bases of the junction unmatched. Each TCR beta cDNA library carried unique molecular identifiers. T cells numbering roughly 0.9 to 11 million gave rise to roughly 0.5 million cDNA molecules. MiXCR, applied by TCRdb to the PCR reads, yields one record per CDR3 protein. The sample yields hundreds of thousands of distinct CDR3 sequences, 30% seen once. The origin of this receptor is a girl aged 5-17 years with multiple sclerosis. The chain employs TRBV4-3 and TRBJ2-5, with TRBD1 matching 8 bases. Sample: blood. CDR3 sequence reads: CASSPQDRAQETQYF. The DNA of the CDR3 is TGCGCCAGCAGCCCTCAGGACAGGGCCCAGGAGACCCAGTACTTC.